A selection of T cell receptor beta chains follows, all from one sample in a study of glioma-infiltrating T cells. TCRdb analysed the multiplex PCR reads with MiXCR anew, one entry per CDR3 protein. This sample has around 350,000 distinct CDR3 sequences; 35% to 45% occur once, and the top ten carry approximately 12%. Sequencing was done on a sample of glioma tissue, nonneoplastic brain tissue, or PBMCs (not recorded which). The receptors come from a human donor with low-grade glioma or glioblastoma, undergoing nonglioma brain surgery, or in good health (not recorded which). CDR3s include the opening cysteine and the closing phenylalanine or tryptophan. D genes are given only for firm matches. Clone size appears in some rows only: once, few, many, or a class for an expanded clone.

j_gene: TRBJ2-3; abundance: -; v_gene: TRBV20-1; d_gene: -; CDR3nt: TGCAGTGTCAAAGTCCCGGGCACAGATACGCAGTATTTT; CDR3aa: CSVKVPGTDTQYF
j_gene: TRBJ2-3; abundance: few; v_gene: TRBV19; d_gene: -; CDR3nt: TGTGCCAGTAGTAGGACAGATAGCACAGATACGCAGTATTTT; CDR3aa: CASSRTDSTDTQYF
j_gene: TRBJ1-3; abundance: -; v_gene: TRBV28; d_gene: TRBD1; CDR3nt: TGTGCCAGCACCCAAGCTGGGACAGGGGCGGCTGGAAACACCATATATTTT; CDR3aa: CASTQAGTGAAGNTIYF
j_gene: TRBJ2-7; abundance: few; v_gene: TRBV28; d_gene: TRBD1; CDR3nt: TGTGCCAGCAGTCCCTGGGGGGACAGGTCCTCCTACGAGCAGTACTTC; CDR3aa: CASSPWGDRSSYEQYF
j_gene: TRBJ1-2; abundance: -; v_gene: TRBV6-1; d_gene: -; CDR3nt: TGTGCCAGCAGTGAAGCCGGTCTCAGTACCAACTATAACTACACCTTC; CDR3aa: CASSEAGLSTNYNYTF
j_gene: TRBJ2-7; abundance: few; v_gene: TRBV4-2; d_gene: -; CDR3nt: TGTGCCAGCAGCCAAGTCTTAGGGACATCCCACGAGCAGTACTTC; CDR3aa: CASSQVLGTSHEQYF
j_gene: TRBJ1-5; abundance: -; v_gene: TRBV7-2; d_gene: TRBD1; CDR3nt: TGTGCCAGCAGCCCGATCGCGGACAGGGTGCATCAGCCCCAGCATTTT; CDR3aa: CASSPIADRVHQPQHF
j_gene: TRBJ1-1; abundance: few; v_gene: TRBV6-1; d_gene: TRBD1; CDR3nt: TGTGCCAGCAGTGATATGGGACAGGGAGACACTGAAGCTTTCTTT; CDR3aa: CASSDMGQGDTEAFF
j_gene: TRBJ1-5; abundance: many; v_gene: TRBV6-1; d_gene: TRBD1; CDR3nt: TGTGCCAGCAGCCGGGACAGAAGCAATCAGCCCCAGCATTTT; CDR3aa: CASSRDRSNQPQHF
j_gene: TRBJ2-7; abundance: -; v_gene: TRBV5-1; d_gene: -; CDR3nt: TGCGCCAGCAGCTTGGATGGGGGGCCAAATCCCTACGAGCAGTACTTC; CDR3aa: CASSLDGGPNPYEQYF
j_gene: TRBJ2-7; abundance: -; v_gene: TRBV27; d_gene: -; CDR3nt: TGTGCCGGCAGTTTAACGCCCCTAGGAACCTACGAGCAGTACTTC; CDR3aa: CAGSLTPLGTYEQYF
j_gene: TRBJ2-1; abundance: many; v_gene: TRBV27; d_gene: -; CDR3nt: TGTGCCAGCAGTCTACAGTATAACTCCTACAATGAGCAGTTCTTC; CDR3aa: CASSLQYNSYNEQFF
j_gene: TRBJ2-1; abundance: few; v_gene: TRBV27; d_gene: -; CDR3nt: TGTGCCAGCAGTTTTATGGGTTTCGGGGTTCCAGGGAATGAGCAGTTCTTC; CDR3aa: CASSFMGFGVPGNEQFF
j_gene: TRBJ2-5; abundance: -; v_gene: TRBV7-3; d_gene: -; CDR3nt: TGTGCCAGCAGCCACAGACCGGGACACCCCGAGGGGGAGACCCAGTACTTC; CDR3aa: CASSHRPGHPEGETQYF
j_gene: TRBJ1-3; abundance: once; v_gene: TRBV6-1; d_gene: -; CDR3nt: TGTGCCATCAGTGAGCGGAGCTCTGGAAACACCATATATTTT; CDR3aa: CAISERSSGNTIYF
j_gene: TRBJ2-6; abundance: -; v_gene: TRBV10-3; d_gene: -; CDR3nt: TGTGCCATCAGTAGGCAGCCTGGGGCCAACGTCCTGACTTTC; CDR3aa: CAISRQPGANVLTF